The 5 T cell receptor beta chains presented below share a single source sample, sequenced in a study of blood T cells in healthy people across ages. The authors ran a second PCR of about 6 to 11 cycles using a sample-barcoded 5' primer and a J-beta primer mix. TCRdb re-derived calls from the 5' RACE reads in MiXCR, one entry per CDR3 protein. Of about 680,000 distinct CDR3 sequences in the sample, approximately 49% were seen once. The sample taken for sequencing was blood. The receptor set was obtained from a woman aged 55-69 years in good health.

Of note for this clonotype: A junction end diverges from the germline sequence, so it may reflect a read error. In nucleotides, the CDR3 is TGCGCCAGCAGCCCTGGGACTAGCGGGAGGGCCCATGAGCAGTTCTTC. Protein: CASSPGTSGRAHEQFF. The V call is TRBV9, the J call TRBJ2-1, with 16 bases fitting TRBD2. The V gene's germline CDR1 is SGDLS and CDR2 YYNGEE. The CDR3 totals 16 residues.

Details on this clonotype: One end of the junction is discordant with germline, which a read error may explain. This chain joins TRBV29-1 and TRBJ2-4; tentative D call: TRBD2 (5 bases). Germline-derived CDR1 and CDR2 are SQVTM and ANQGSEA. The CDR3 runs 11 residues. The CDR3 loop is CSVGEGNTQYF. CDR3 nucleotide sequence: TGCAGCGTTGGAGAGGGAAACACTCAGTACTTC.

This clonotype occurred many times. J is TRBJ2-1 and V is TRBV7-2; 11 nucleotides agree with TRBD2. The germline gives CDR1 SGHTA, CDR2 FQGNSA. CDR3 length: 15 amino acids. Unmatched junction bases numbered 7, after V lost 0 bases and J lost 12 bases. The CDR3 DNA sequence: TGTGCCAGCAGCTTAGCTTACCTAGCGGGAGGATGGCAGTTCTTC. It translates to CASSLAYLAGGWQFF.

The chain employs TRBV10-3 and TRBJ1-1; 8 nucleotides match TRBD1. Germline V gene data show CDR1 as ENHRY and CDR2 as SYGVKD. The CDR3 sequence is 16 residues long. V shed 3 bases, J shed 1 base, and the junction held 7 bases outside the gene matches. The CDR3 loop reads CAISDGTGKGNTEAFF. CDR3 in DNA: TGTGCCATCAGTGACGGGACAGGCAAGGGGAACACTGAAGCTTTCTTT.

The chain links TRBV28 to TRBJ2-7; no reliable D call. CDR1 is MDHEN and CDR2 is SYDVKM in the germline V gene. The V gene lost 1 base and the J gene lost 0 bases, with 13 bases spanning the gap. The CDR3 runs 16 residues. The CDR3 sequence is CASSLSLRAVSYEQYF. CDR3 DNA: TGTGCCAGCAGTTTATCTCTCCGGGCAGTCTCCTACGAGCAGTACTTC.